Below, 21 T cell receptor beta chains from the same sample are listed, as sequenced in a study of blood T cell repertoires in COVID-19. The protocol was immunoSEQ multiplex PCR, while the TCRdb copy is restricted to in-frame clones and leaves out a portion. The sample lists 310,000 or so clones; roughly 90% were seen once. Sequencing input: PBMCs or T cells enriched from blood (not recorded which). The receptor source for this set is a woman between 35 and 50 years old who had recovered from COVID-19.

This chain uses TRBV9 with TRBJ2-1, with TRBD2 matching over 9 bases. CDR1 SGDLS and CDR2 YYNGEE come from the germline V gene. Trimming took 7 bases from V and 6 from J; bases not matched to a gene: 8. The CDR3 covers 14 residues. Here the CDR3 reads CASELRGGGNEQFF. CDR3 bases: TGTGCCAGCGAGCTCCGCGGGGGGGGCAATGAGCAGTTCTTC.

CDR3 bases: TGTGCCAGCAGTTTCCCCGGGGGTCAAAACATTCAGTACTTC. Translating gives CASSFPGGQNIQYF. The chain employs TRBV6-6 and TRBJ2-4, with D maybe TRBD2 (6 bases). Germline CDR1 is MNHNY and CDR2 is SVGAGI (reference sequence). The CDR3 length is 14 residues. The V gene lost 4 bases and the J gene lost 5 bases, with 12 bases spanning the gap.

The rearrangement joins TRBV7-2 to TRBJ1-3; D call uncertain. Germline V gives CDR1 SGHTA, CDR2 FQGNSA. This CDR3 comprises 18 residues. Trimming took 4 bases from V and 0 from J, leaving 19 bases between them. CDR3 sequence: CASSSLDSGRFSGNTIYF. The CDR3 DNA reads as TGTGCCAGCAGCTCGTTGGACTCCGGACGGTTCTCTGGAAACACCATATATTTT.

This sequence joins TRBV5-1 and TRBJ2-2, with D possibly being TRBD2 (6 bases). This CDR3 region has 16 residues. The V end was cut by 2 bases, the J end by 7 bases, with 18 bases between. Germline CDR1 is SGHRS and CDR2 is YFSETQ. The CDR3 nucleotides are TGCGCCAGCAGCTTCGAGACTCGAGTGGACTACGGGGAGCTGTTTTTT. It encodes CASSFETRVDYGELFF.

The chain recombines TRBV15 with TRBJ1-2; tentative D call: TRBD1 (5 bases). Trimming shortened V by 1 base and J by 8 bases, and 11 bases separated the two germline ends. Germline CDR1 is LNHNV and CDR2 is YYDKDF (reference sequence). The CDR3 is 13 amino acids. The CDR3 sequence: CATSRGRVGGYTF. CDR3 sequence (DNA): TGTGCCACCAGCAGAGGCAGGGTTGGGGGCTACACCTTC.

The chain has TRBV5-1 and TRBJ2-7; TRBD2 is a possible D gene (7 bases). The CDR3 spans 15 residues. Trimming shortened V by 4 bases and J by 6 bases, and 20 bases separated the two germline ends. The germline gives CDR1 SGHRS, CDR2 YFSETQ. CDR3 residues: CASSVMGAGEGEQYF. In DNA form, the CDR3 reads TGCGCCAGCAGCGTAATGGGGGCGGGAGAGGGCGAGCAGTACTTC.

This chain uses TRBV10-3 with TRBJ1-1; the D gene is possibly TRBD1 (5 bases). The CDR3 spans 14 residues. V was pared by 6 bases and J by 0 bases, with 11 bases between. Germline loops: CDR1 ENHRY, CDR2 SYGVKD. The CDR3 region is CAIRDSDMNTEAFF. The CDR3, as DNA: TGTGCCATCAGAGACAGCGACATGAACACTGAAGCTTTCTTT.

This rearrangement joins TRBV6-5 to TRBJ2-7, with 11 bases fitting TRBD2. Germline V CDR1 and CDR2: MNHEY, SVGAGI. With V trimmed by 7 bases and J by 3 bases, 8 bases remained unmatched. This CDR3 is built from 15 residues. In DNA, the CDR3 is TGTGCCAGCACCGACGGGACTAGCGGTTACTACGAGCAGTACTTC. Its protein product is CASTDGTSGYYEQYF.

This chain connects TRBV18 to TRBJ2-7; the D is unclear. The CDR3 length is 12 residues. V was pared by 6 bases and J by 0 bases, with 6 bases between. The V gene's germline CDR1 is KGHSH and CDR2 LQKENI. CDR3 protein: CASSLSSYEQYF. CDR3 bases: TGTGCCAGCTCGCTCAGCTCCTACGAGCAGTACTTC.

The genes are TRBV13 and TRBJ2-3; no clear D. V was pared by 3 bases and J by 0 bases, with 7 bases between. The CDR3 is 14 residues long. The germline V gene has CDR1 PRHDT and CDR2 FYEKMQ (reference sequence). DNA of the CDR3: TGTGCCAGCAGCTTCCCCACTAGCACAGATACGCAGTATTTT. It encodes CASSFPTSTDTQYF.

The rearrangement joins TRBV9 to TRBJ1-4; 12 bases line up with TRBD1. CDR1 is SGDLS and CDR2 is YYNGEE in the germline V gene. V shed 8 bases and J 2 bases; nucleotides not matched to a gene: 16. There are 19 residues in the CDR3. CDR3 residues: CASVVQAGQGAVTNEKLFF. The CDR3 nucleotides read TGTGCCAGTGTGGTCCAGGCGGGACAGGGGGCTGTGACTAATGAAAAACTGTTTTTT.

The chain combines TRBV7-9 with TRBJ2-1; tentatively, D is TRBD2 (5 bases). Trimming stripped 8 bases from V and 4 bases from J, with 18 bases between. The CDR3 has 15 amino acids. CDR1 SEHNR and CDR2 FQNEAQ come from the germline V gene (reference sequence). CDR3 sequence: CASLRAFSAYNEQFF. Written as DNA, the CDR3 is TGTGCCAGCTTGCGGGCCTTCTCGGCATACAATGAGCAGTTCTTC.

The chain links TRBV18 to TRBJ1-6, with a tentative D call TRBD1 (5 bases). The CDR3 spans 14 residues. V was cut by 5 bases and J by 7 bases, with 12 bases left in between. Germline loops: CDR1 KGHSH, CDR2 LQKENI. The CDR3 spells CASSGDSSNSPLHF. DNA of the CDR3: TGTGCCAGCTCAGGGGACTCCAGCAATTCACCCCTCCACTTT.

This sequence joins TRBV29-1 and TRBJ2-7; 12 bases agree with TRBD1. Looked up from germline, CDR1 is SQVTM and CDR2 is ANQGSEA. There are 13 residues in the CDR3. Germline trimming cut 2 bases from V and 5 bases from J; bases unmatched to any gene: 1. CDR3 nucleotide sequence: TGCAGCGTTGAACGGGACAGGGGGCACGAGCAGTACTTC. It translates to CSVERDRGHEQYF.

The chain has TRBV25-1 and TRBJ1-1; tentatively, D is TRBD1 (5 bases). The germline CDR1 and CDR2 sequences are MGHDK and SYGVNS. The CDR3 has 13 residues. Trimming left V 6 bases short and J 3 bases short, with 11 bases between. The CDR3 bases are TGTGCCAGCAGGCAGGCAGGGCACACTGAAGCTTTCTTT. It codes for CASRQAGHTEAFF.

The genes are TRBV7-9 and TRBJ2-1; D is perhaps TRBD2 (5 bases). Between the trimmed V and J ends, which lost 0 bases and 8 bases, there was a span of 11 bases. Germline loops: CDR1 SEHNR, CDR2 FQNEAQ (reference sequence). This CDR3 contains 14 residues. Here the CDR3 reads CASSLAVLADEQFF. The CDR3 nucleotides are TGTGCCAGCAGCTTAGCGGTCCTAGCCGATGAGCAGTTCTTC.

J is TRBJ1-4 and V is TRBV19; the D gene is possibly TRBD1 (5 bases). Germline CDR1 LNHDA, CDR2 SQIVND (reference sequence). V gave up 5 bases and J gave up 11 bases, with 18 bases separating them. This CDR3 region has 14 residues. The CDR3 bases are TGTGCCAGTAGTTCACAAGCTACCGGGACTAAACTGTTTTTT. The encoded protein is CASSSQATGTKLFF.

The J gene is TRBJ2-7, the V gene TRBV7-2, with TRBD1 identical over 7 bases. The CDR3 extends over 15 amino acids. J was trimmed by 0 bases and V by 1 base; bases with no gene match: 3. Per germline, CDR1 SGHTA and CDR2 FQGNSA. CDR3 DNA: TGTGCCAGCAGCTTAGGACAGGGCCGCTCCTACGAGCAGTACTTC. Amino acid sequence: CASSLGQGRSYEQYF.

V and J are TRBV7-9 and TRBJ2-3; the match to TRBD2 covers 8 bases. Germline V gives CDR1 SEHNR, CDR2 FQNEAQ (reference sequence). The CDR3 consists of 15 residues. Trimming cost V 3 bases and J 5 bases; bases outside gene matches: 7. The CDR3 DNA follows: TGTGCCAGCAGCTTGGGACTAGGGTCCGGAGATACGCAGTATTTT. Residues: CASSLGLGSGDTQYF.

This clone occurred once. The chain links TRBV20-1 to TRBJ2-5; no reliable D call. Trimming stripped 0 bases from V and 3 bases from J, with 2 bases between. CDR1 and CDR2 from the germline V gene are DFQATT and SNEGSKA (reference sequence). The CDR3 covers 11 residues. In DNA form, the CDR3 reads TGCAGTGCTAGAGATAAAGAGACCCAGTACTTC. Translating gives CSARDKETQYF.

J is TRBJ1-3 and V is TRBV24-1; D possibly corresponds to TRBD1 (5 bases). Deletions cut 5 bases from V and 2 bases from J, with 9 bases between. The CDR3 totals 14 residues. CDR1 is KGHDR and CDR2 is SFDVKD in the germline V gene. The chain's CDR3 is CATSAAGTGNTIYF. The CDR3 bases are TGTGCCACCAGTGCCGCAGGGACTGGAAACACCATATATTTT.